This T cell receptor beta chain was observed in a study of T cell responses to AZD1222 COVID-19 vaccine (dated by TCRdb to the early 2020s). The study in broad terms: A total of 233 trial participants underwent TCR sequencing, of whom some 200 had received two doses of AZD1222 and around 25 had received two doses of the MenACWY control vaccine. Trial participants were enrolled by age into subgroups of 18-55, 56-69 and 70-plus years, and around 150, 28 and 57 TCR-sequenced participants, respectively, were included in these subgroups.

The CDR3 regions of human TCRbeta chains were analyzed by immunosequencing. In the original analysis: TCRs in the repertoires were matched against a reference library of SARS-CoV-2-specific TCRs that had been generated with the MIRA antigen-specificity platform. Breadth meant the fraction of unique TCRs that were SARS-CoV-2-associated, whereas depth meant the fraction of total T cells that were SARS-CoV-2-associated. Using the MIRA data, each spike-specific TCR was mapped to the spike region that the TCR reacts to and placed in a CD4 or CD8 class. Log10-transformed breadth and depth values were compared by one-way ANOVA with Sidak's multiple comparisons tests. TCRdb took over this immuneACCESS table, retaining in-frame rearrangements with V and J assigned. Such tables are incomplete; in checked studies, under half of the missing clones stem from an unresolved V gene, and the remainder is unexplained. V and J calls and clone size are those listed in that table; D and trimming were worked out from the DNA. The sample contains more than 75,000 clones, 75% to 95% of them found a single time. 5.4% of the sample is in the top ten clones.

The time point label of this sample denotes: about 28 days (+/-7) after the second vaccine dose. AZD1222 recipients whose second dose came at about 4 weeks and those whose second dose came at about 12 weeks were combined into one group, since spike-specific TCR depth and breadth did not differ between the two schedules. The vaccinee samples were drawn from two UK trials, COV001 and COV002, one of which was a single-blind randomized controlled phase 2/3 trial testing AZD1222 (ChAdOx1 nCoV-19) in healthy adults. Trial participant PBMC samples were collected at day 0 and day 28 after the second dose for TCRbeta chain sequencing. This clone was counted a single time. Its antigen is currently not known. Base qualities are missing; no much larger clone stands one base away. The same CDR3 also results from other DNA sequences found in this sample. Paper-wide results and their limitations: CD4 TCRs associated with the vaccine covered the entire spike protein, and the dominant responses were in regions 160-218 and 743-854. Conclusions about previously exposed vaccinees are limited because only 6 or 7 AZD1222 recipients were SARS-CoV-2 seropositive at baseline. The 56-69-year group was small, and its depth increase did not reach significance, likely because of low power. Participants were mostly white British, with more females than males. The authors suggested clonal diversity may have been underestimated. A significant rise in spike-specific TCR breadth and depth was observed after two AZD1222 doses relative to day 0 and relative to MenACWY recipients. No day 14 peak-response samples were available, so repertoires were characterized only after the peak T cell response. Reportedly, almost half of the unique spike-specific TCRs recognized epitopes lying outside the regions that are mutated in the B.1.351 and B.1.1.7 variants.

This sequence originates from an adult who received the AZD1222 COVID-19 vaccine. The sequencing used peripheral blood, collected 28 days after the second AZD1222 dose.

The encoded CDR3 is CASSLGQGGQPQHF. At the DNA level, the sequence is TGTGCCAGCAGCTTAGGACAGGGAGGTCAGCCCCAGCATTTT. The chain couples TRBV7-2 to TRBJ1-5; the central 7 bases match TRBD1. The germline V gene encodes CDR1 SGHTA and CDR2 FQGNSA. The CDR3 contains 14 residues, cysteine and phenylalanine counted. This entry keeps only the CDR3 DNA: 42 bases, framed from base 1. At the junction V is shortened by 1 base and J by 6 bases; bases outside the gene matches: 3.